Listed here are 6 T cell receptor beta chains from one sample, sequenced in a study of cytomegalovirus exposure and HLA in healthy donors. With 60 Vbeta and 13 Jbeta primers, the PCR was carried out. Method: immunoSEQ multiplex PCR; TCRdb's copy keeps in-frame clones and lacks some. The sample carries 190,000 or so clones, less than 90% recorded once. Specimen: PBMCs. Receptors were obtained from a man in his fifties in good health and CMV-seronegative.

The V gene is TRBV27, the J gene TRBJ1-2; TRBD1 agrees at 7 bases. V lost 6 bases to trimming and J lost 0 bases; unmatched junction nucleotides: 10. Germline assignment: CDR1 MNHEY and CDR2 SMNVEV (reference sequence). CDR3 length: 16 amino acids. The CDR3 reads CASSSTDRPPNYGYTF. The CDR3 nucleotides are TGTGCCAGCAGCTCAACGGACAGGCCACCTAACTATGGCTACACCTTC.

This chain uses TRBV2 with TRBJ1-4; TRBD1 might be the D (5 bases). Trimming took off 2 bases at V and 6 bases at J, with 10 bases between the two ends. The CDR3 spans 14 residues. Germline lookup yields CDR1 SNHLY and CDR2 FYNNEI. The CDR3 DNA follows: TGTGCCAGCAGTGAAAGGGGTTCCCATGAAAAACTGTTTTTT. Protein product: CASSERGSHEKLFF. The whole variable domain, filled in from reference TRBV2 and TRBJ1-4, reads EPEVTQTPSHQVTQMGQEVILRCVPISNHLYFYWYRQILGQKVEFLVSFYNNEISEKSEIFDDQFSVERPDGSNFTLKIRSTKLEDSAMYFCASSERGSHEKLFFGSGTQLSVL.

CDR3 sequence: CASSRVSGTGGYEQYF. The DNA for the CDR3 is TGTGCCAGCAGCCGGGTTTCCGGGACAGGGGGCTACGAGCAGTACTTC. The V and J genes are TRBV7-2 and TRBJ2-7, with 11 bases that match TRBD1. The CDR3 consists of 16 residues. Per the germline V gene, CDR1 is SGHTA and CDR2 is FQGNSA. The V segment lost 5 bases and the J segment 3 bases; nucleotides outside the gene matches: 9.

The rearrangement uses TRBV4-1 and TRBJ2-2; 11 bases match TRBD1. The germline CDR1 and CDR2 sequences are MGHRA and YSYEKL. Trimming at V came to 3 bases and at J to 6 bases, leaving 6 bases not matched to a gene. The CDR3 loop spans 16 amino acids. The CDR3 DNA reads as TGCGCCAGCAGCCACCGGAGGGGACAGGGGGCCGGGGAGCTGTTTTTT. Residues: CASSHRRGQGAGELFF.

J is TRBJ2-5 and V is TRBV18; TRBD1 matches 8 bases. V shed 6 bases, J shed 11 bases, and the junction held 14 bases outside the gene matches. Germline lookup yields CDR1 KGHSH and CDR2 LQKENI. The CDR3 loop spans 14 amino acids. The DNA of the CDR3 is TGTGCCAGCTCGCCAGACAGGGGATGGAGAGAGCAGTACTTC. Amino acids: CASSPDRGWREQYF.

The chain has TRBV30 and TRBJ2-1; 11 bases line up with TRBD2. The CDR3 covers 17 residues. Trimming took 2 bases from V and 0 from J; bases not matched to a gene: 6. Germline V gene lookup returns CDR1 GTSNPN and CDR2 SVGIG (reference sequence). The CDR3 nucleotides read TGTGCCTGGAGTTTCCCGGGACTAGCGGTCTCCTACAATGAGCAGTTCTTC. Protein sequence: CAWSFPGLAVSYNEQFF.